This T cell receptor beta chain was sequenced in a study of T cells expressing NK-cell markers. In the study overall: Sorted T-cell subsets CD3+CD56+NKG2C+, CD3+CD56+NKG2C- and CD3+CD56-NKG2C+ were TCR beta-sequenced. Among eight sequenced donors, seven carried HCMV seropositivity while one was seronegative.

On this clonotype: What it binds is not known.

TCRdb processed the 5' RACE reads again and assigns one entry to each CDR3 protein, with no DNA. This table holds 130,000 to 150,000 distinct CDR3 sequences. The CDR3 length is 15 residues. Whole-study findings and limits: CD8+ T cells in over five donors included dominant NKG2C+ clonotypes at roughly 1.0-8%. Whether expanded NKG2C+ T cell clones recognized HCMV stayed uncertain.

Specimen: blood T cells: a sorted CD56 or NKG2C T cell subset, CD4+ or CD8+ T cells, or bulk PBMC T cells (not recorded which). The clonotype was recovered from a man aged 18 to 30 in good health. This sequence joins TRBV12-3 or TRBV12-4 and TRBJ2-2; the TCRdb call, TRBD1, lacks DNA for checking. This chain's CDR3 is CAIKGTGSGTGELFF.